This TCR beta chain was identified during a study of shared clonotypes between healthy human individuals. The overall study: Used for every donor were three CD4 naive, three CD4 memory, two CD8 naive and one CD8 memory plate. Findings and limits, study-wide: Several donors showed sharing of approximately 5% of naive CD4 clonotypes. Clonotype sharing among donors likely depends on sequencing depth.

DNA at 200 ng, 25,000 to 30,000 T cell genomes, went into sorted-subset replicate PCRs. TCRdb keeps only in-frame clones here, not all; method: immunoSEQ multiplex PCR. The sample holds over a million clones, around 98.5% seen once. About this clone: Its target is unknown.

The germline CDR1 and CDR2 sequences are MNHEY and SMNVEV (reference sequence). The trim removed 2 bases at V and 3 bases at J, leaving 1 base unmatched. CDR3 length: 15 residues. Material for sequencing was naive CD4+ T cells sorted from blood. This sample's subset: CD45RA+ positively selected. V gene TRBV27 combines with J gene TRBJ2-2; 9 nucleotides line up with TRBD2. The receptor was derived from a man younger than 40 in good health. Here the CDR3 reads CASSLVAGDTGELFF. Here the CDR3 DNA reads TGTGCCAGCAGTTTAGTAGCGGGAGACACCGGGGAGCTGTTTTTT.